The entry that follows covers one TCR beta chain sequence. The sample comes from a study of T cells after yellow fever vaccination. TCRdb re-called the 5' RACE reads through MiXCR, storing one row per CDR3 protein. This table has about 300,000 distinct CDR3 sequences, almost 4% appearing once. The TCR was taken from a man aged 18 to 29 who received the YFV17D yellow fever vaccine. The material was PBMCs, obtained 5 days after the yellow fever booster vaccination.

This chain's CDR3 is CASSYGTSGLGDTQYF. Written as DNA, the CDR3 is TGTGCCAGCAGTTACGGGACTAGCGGGCTAGGGGATACGCAGTATTTT. The genes are TRBV6-2 or TRBV6-3 and TRBJ2-3; 12 bases are shared with TRBD2. The CDR3 covers 16 residues. Germline V gene data show CDR1 as MNHEY and CDR2 as SVGEGT. The V gene end was trimmed by 2 bases and the J gene end by 6 bases; junction bases not matched to a gene: 6.